This TCR beta chain was sequenced in a study of cytomegalovirus exposure and HLA in healthy donors. The PCR made use of 60 Vbeta and 13 Jbeta primers. Generated by immunoSEQ multiplex PCR, the TCRdb table keeps only in-frame clones and is missing some. Found here are about 100,000 clones, 76% of them singletons; the top ten hold roughly 20%. The study's findings and limits: Later analysis identified about 18,000 TCR beta sequences associated with HLA alleles, using a false discovery rate threshold of 0.05. Versus the approximately 670-donor mean, an Asian-associated ancestry cluster reportedly showed fewer N-insertions in a later analysis. Segments of the TCR beta V type were, in most cases, productive about 87% or about 30% of the time in an earlier analysis. Immune exposure information comprised only CMV serostatus.

Trimming at V came to 3 bases and at J to 2 bases, leaving 16 bases not matched to a gene. The CDR3 spans 18 residues. With respect to this clone: Its specificity is not known.

This clonotype originated in a woman in her fifties or sixties in good health and CMV-seropositive. The chain links TRBV23-1 to TRBJ2-7, with 7 nucleotides matching TRBD2. TRBV23-1 is an ORF, and what it does is uncertain. Material for sequencing was PBMCs. CDR3 sequence (DNA): TGCGCCAGCAGTCAGTCTACCAGACTAGCCCACCTCACCTACGAGCAGTACTTC. Its translation is CASSQSTRLAHLTYEQYF.